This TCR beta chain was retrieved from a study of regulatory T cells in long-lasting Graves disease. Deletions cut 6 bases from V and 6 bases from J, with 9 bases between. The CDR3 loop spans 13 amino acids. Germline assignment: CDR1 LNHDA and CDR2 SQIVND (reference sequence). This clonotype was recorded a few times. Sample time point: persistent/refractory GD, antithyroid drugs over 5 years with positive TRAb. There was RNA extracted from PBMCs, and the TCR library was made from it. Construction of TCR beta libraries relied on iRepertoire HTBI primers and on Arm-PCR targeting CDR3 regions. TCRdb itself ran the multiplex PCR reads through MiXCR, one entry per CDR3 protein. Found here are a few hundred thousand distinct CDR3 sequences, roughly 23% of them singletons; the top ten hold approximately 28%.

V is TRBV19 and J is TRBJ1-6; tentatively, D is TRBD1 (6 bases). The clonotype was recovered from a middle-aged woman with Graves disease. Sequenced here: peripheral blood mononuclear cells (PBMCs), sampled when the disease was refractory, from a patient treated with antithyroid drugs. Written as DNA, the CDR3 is TGTGCCAGTAGAACCAGGGGTAATTCACCCCTCCACTTT. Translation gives CASRTRGNSPLHF.